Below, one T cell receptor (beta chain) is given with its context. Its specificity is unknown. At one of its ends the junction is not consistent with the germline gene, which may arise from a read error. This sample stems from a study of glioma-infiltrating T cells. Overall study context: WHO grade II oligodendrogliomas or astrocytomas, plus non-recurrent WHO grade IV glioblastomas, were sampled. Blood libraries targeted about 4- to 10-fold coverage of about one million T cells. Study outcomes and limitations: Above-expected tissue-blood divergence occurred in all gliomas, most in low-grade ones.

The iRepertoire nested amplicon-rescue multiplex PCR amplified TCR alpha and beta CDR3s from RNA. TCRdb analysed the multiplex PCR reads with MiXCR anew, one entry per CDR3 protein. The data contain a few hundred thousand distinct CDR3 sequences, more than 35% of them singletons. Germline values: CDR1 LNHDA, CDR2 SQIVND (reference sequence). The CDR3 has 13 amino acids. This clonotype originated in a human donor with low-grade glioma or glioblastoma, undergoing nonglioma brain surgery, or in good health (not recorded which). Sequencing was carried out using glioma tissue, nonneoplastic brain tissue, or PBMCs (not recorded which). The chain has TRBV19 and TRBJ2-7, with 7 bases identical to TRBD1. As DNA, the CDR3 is TGTGCCGGTAGTTCCGGGACAGCCTACGAGCAGTACTTC. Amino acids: CAGSSGTAYEQYF.